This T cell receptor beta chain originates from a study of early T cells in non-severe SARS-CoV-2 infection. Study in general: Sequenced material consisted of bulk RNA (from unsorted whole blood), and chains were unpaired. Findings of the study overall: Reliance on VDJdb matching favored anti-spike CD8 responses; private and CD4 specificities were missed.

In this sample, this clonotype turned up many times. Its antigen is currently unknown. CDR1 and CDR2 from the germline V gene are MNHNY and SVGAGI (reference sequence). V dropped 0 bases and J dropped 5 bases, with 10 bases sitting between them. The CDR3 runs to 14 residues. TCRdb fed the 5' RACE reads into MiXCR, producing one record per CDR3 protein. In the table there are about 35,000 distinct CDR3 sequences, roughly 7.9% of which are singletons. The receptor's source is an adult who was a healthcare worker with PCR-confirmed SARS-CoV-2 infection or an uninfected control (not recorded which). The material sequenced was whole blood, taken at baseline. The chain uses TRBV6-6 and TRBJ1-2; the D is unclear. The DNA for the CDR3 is TGTGCCAGCAGTTACTCGGAGGCGTCATATGGCTACACCTTC. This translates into CASSYSEASYGYTF.